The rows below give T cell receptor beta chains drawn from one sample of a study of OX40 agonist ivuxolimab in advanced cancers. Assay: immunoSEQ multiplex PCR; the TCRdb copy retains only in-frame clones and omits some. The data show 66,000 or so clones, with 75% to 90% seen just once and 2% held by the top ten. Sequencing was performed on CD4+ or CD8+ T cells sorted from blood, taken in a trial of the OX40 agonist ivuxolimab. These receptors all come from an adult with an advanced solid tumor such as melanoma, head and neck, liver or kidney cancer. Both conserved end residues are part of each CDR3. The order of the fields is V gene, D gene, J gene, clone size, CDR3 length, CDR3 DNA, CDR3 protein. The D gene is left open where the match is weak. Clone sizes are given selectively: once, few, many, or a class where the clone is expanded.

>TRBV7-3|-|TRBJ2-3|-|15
TGTGCCAGCAGCTTAAATTCGGGAGTTGTAGATACGCAGTATTTT
CASSLNSGVVDTQYF
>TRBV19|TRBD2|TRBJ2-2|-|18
TGTGCCAGTAGGACTAGCGGGGTCTTCAGCTCGAACACCGGGGAGCTGTTTTTT
CASRTSGVFSSNTGELFF
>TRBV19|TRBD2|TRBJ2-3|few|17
TGTGCCAGTAGTAAGTCCGGGACTAGCGGGAACACAGATACGCAGTATTTT
CASSKSGTSGNTDTQYF
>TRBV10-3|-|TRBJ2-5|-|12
TGTGCCATCAGTGAATACGGTGAGACCCAGTACTTC
CAISEYGETQYF
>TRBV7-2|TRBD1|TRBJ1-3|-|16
TGTGCCAGCAGCTTAGAAGGACAGGGCCGAGGAAACACCATATATTTT
CASSLEGQGRGNTIYF
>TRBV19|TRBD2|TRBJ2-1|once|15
TGTGCCAGTAGTCTACTAGCGGGATTTTACAATGAGCAGTTCTTC
CASSLLAGFYNEQFF
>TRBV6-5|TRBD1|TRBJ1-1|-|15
TGTGCCAGCAGTTACTCGACAGGGAAGTGGGCTGAAGCTTTCTTT
CASSYSTGKWAEAFF
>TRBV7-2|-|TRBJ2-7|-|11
TGTGCCAGCAGCCCTTACTACGAGCAGTACTTC
CASSPYYEQYF
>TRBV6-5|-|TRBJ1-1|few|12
TGTGCCAGTCGGAGGGTAAAAACTGAAGCTTTCTTT
CASRRVKTEAFF
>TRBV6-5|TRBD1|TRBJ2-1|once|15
TGTGCCAGCAGTTCCACAGGGGGCGGTTACAATGAGCAGTTCTTC
CASSSTGGGYNEQFF
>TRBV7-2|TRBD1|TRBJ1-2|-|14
TGTGCCAGCAGCTGGCGGGGACAGGGCGATGGCTACACCTTC
CASSWRGQGDGYTF
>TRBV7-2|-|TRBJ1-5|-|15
TGTGCCAGCAGCTTAGTAGGGTCCGGCAATCAGCCCCAGCATTTT
CASSLVGSGNQPQHF
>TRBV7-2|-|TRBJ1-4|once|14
TGTGCCAGCAGACGAGGGGACGGGCATGAAAAACTGTTTTTT
CASRRGDGHEKLFF
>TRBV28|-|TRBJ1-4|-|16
TGTGCCAGCAGTCCACGAAGGGACAAGGCGGGGGAAAAACTGTTTTTT
CASSPRRDKAGEKLFF
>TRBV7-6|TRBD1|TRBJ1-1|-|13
TGTGCCAGCAGCTCTCAGGGGGTCTCTGAAGCTTTCTTT
CASSSQGVSEAFF
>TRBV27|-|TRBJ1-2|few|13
TGTGCCAGCAGTGAACTAATCTCCCGTGGCTACACCTTC
CASSELISRGYTF
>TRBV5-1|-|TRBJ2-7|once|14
TGCGCCAGCAGTTCAGCCGGGGCCATCTACGAGCAGTACTTC
CASSSAGAIYEQYF
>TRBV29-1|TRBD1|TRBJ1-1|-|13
TGCAGCGTTAACGACAACAGGGGCACTGAAGCTTTCTTT
CSVNDNRGTEAFF
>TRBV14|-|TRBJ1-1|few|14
TGTGCCAGCAGCCAGTGGACTGAGAACACTGAAGCTTTCTTT
CASSQWTENTEAFF
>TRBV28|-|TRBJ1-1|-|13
TGTGCCAGCAGTAGGGGGGGACTCGGTGAAGCTTTCTTT
CASSRGGLGEAFF
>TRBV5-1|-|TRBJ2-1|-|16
TGCGCCAGCAGCGTGGCGGGGAGTGGTTCCTACAATGAGCAGTTCTTC
CASSVAGSGSYNEQFF
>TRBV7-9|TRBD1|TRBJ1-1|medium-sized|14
TGTGCCAGCAGCCTAGGGACAGCCACCAAGGAAGCTTTCTTT
CASSLGTATKEAFF
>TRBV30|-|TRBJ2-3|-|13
TGTGCCTGGATCGTGGGAAACACAGATACGCAGTATTTT
CAWIVGNTDTQYF
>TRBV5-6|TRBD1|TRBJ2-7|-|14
TGTGCCAGCAGCTTGCAGGGGGCGTCCTACGAGCAGTACTTC
CASSLQGASYEQYF
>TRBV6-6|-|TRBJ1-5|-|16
TGTGCCAGCAGTTACCAAGGAGGGCAGTTGGGTCAGCCCCAGCATTTT
CASSYQGGQLGQPQHF
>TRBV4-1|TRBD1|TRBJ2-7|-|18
TGCGCCAGCAGCCAGACAGGGGGTGAGAGGACCGGAGCCTACGAGCAGTACTTC
CASSQTGGERTGAYEQYF
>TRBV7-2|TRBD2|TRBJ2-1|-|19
TGTGCCAGCAGCCAACTCAAGACTAGCGGGGGGCCGCCTTTCAATGAGCAGTTCTTC
CASSQLKTSGGPPFNEQFF
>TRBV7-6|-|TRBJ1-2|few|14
TGTGCCAGCAGCTTAGCGGAGGCCGGAGGGGGCTACACCTTC
CASSLAEAGGGYTF
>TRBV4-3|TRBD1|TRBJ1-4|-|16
TGCGCCAGCAGCCCAACAGGGGAAGCAGCTAATGAAAAACTGTTTTTT
CASSPTGEAANEKLFF
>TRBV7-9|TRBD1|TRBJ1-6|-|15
TGTGCCAGCAGCTTGGGACAGGGGGATAATTCACCCCTCCACTTT
CASSLGQGDNSPLHF
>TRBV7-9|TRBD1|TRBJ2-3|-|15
TGTGCCAGCAGCGGGGGCGGGACAGGAGGAGATACGCAGTATTTT
CASSGGGTGGDTQYF
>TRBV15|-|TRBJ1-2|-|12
TGTGCCACCAGCAGAGGGGAGACCGGCTACACCTTC
CATSRGETGYTF
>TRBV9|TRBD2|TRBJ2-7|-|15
TGTGCCAGCAGTCGAACGGGGGGGCTATTGGTCGAGCAGTACTTC
CASSRTGGLLVEQYF
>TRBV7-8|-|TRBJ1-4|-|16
TGTGCCAGCAGCCTACGAGACTCGCGAAATAATGAAAAACTGTTTTTT
CASSLRDSRNNEKLFF
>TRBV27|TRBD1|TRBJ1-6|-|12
TGTGCCAGCCGGACAGGGCAATCACCCCTCCACTTT
CASRTGQSPLHF
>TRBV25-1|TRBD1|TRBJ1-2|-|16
TGTGCCAGCAGTGGAATCGGGACAGGGTCGGTTTATGGCTACACCTTC
CASSGIGTGSVYGYTF
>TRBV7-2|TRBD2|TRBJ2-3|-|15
TGTGCCAGCAGTCGTAGCGGGAGTTCTGCAGATACGCAGTATTTT
CASSRSGSSADTQYF
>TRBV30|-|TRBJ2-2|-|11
TGTGCCTGGAGTTCAACCGGGGAGCTGTTTTTT
CAWSSTGELFF
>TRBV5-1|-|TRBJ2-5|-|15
TGCGCCAGCAGGACGGCTGGGGGATACGGGGAGACCCAGTACTTC
CASRTAGGYGETQYF
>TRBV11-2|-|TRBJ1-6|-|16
TGTGCCAGCAGCCGTGTCCGGGGCCCAAGGAATTCACCCCTCCACTTT
CASSRVRGPRNSPLHF
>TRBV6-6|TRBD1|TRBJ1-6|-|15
TGTGCCAGCTCCTGGGGCGGGACAGGGGATTCACCCCTCCACTTT
CASSWGGTGDSPLHF
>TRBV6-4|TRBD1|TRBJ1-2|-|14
TGTGCCAGCAGACCTGGGACAGCGGGATATGGCTACACCTTC
CASRPGTAGYGYTF
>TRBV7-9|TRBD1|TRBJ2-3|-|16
TGTGCCAGCAGCTTCACAGGGGGCGCGAGCACAGATACGCAGTATTTT
CASSFTGGASTDTQYF
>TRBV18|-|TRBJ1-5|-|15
TGTGCCAGCTCACCGGGGTCGGCAGACGTTCAGCCCCAGCATTTT
CASSPGSADVQPQHF
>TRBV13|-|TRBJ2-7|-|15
TGTGCCAGCAGCTTCGGTCGTACAGCCTCCTACGAGCAGTACTTC
CASSFGRTASYEQYF
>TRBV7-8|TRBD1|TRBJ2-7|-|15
TGTGCCAGCAGCGAGCGCCGGGACAGGGCCTACGAGCAGTACTTC
CASSERRDRAYEQYF
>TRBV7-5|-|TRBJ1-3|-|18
TGTGTCAGAAGCTTTCCTAACCGAGGGGGGATCTCTGGAAACACCATATATTTT
CVRSFPNRGGISGNTIYF
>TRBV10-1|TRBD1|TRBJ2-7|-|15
TGCGCCAGCAGTGAGTCGAAAACAGGGGTCCACGAGCAGTACTTC
CASSESKTGVHEQYF
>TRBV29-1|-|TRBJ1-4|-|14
TGCAGCGTTGTGAGGGGGTTTAATAATGAAAAACTGTTTTTT
CSVVRGFNNEKLFF
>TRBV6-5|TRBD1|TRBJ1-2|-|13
TGTGCCAGCAGCGGACAGGAGAAGTATGGCTACACCTTC
CASSGQEKYGYTF
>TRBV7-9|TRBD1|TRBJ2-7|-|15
TGTGCCAGCAGCTCCCGGGACAGGGCCGCCTACGAGCAGTACTTC
CASSSRDRAAYEQYF
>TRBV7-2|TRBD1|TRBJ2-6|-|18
TGTGCCAGCAGCTCAGGGACAGGGGCTGGATCTGGGGCCAACGTCCTGACTTTC
CASSSGTGAGSGANVLTF
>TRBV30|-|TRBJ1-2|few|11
TGTGCCTGGAGTGAAGCTCTAGGCTACACCTTC
CAWSEALGYTF
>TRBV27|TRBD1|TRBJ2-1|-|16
TGTGCCAGCAGTAAAAACAGGGGGGTGTGGGACAATGAGCAGTTCTTC
CASSKNRGVWDNEQFF
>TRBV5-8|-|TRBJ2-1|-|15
TGTGCCAGCAGCCGGGACAAAACGACCTACAATGAGCAGTTCTTC
CASSRDKTTYNEQFF
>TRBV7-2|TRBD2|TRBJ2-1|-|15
TGTGCCAGCAGCTTATCTAGCGGGATTTACAATGAGCAGTTCTTC
CASSLSSGIYNEQFF